Detailed here is one TCR beta chain. Its antigen is unknown. The sample holds no much larger clone one base away, and base qualities are not on file. The same CDR3 is also encoded by other DNA sequences in this sample. Trimming accounts for 3 bases at V and 0 bases at J, while the number of junction bases matched to no gene is 5. Inclusive of the bounding cysteine and phenylalanine, the CDR3 is 15 residues long. Only the CDR3 portion is preserved as DNA: 45 bases, with reading frame beginning at the first base. CDR1 and CDR2, per the germline V gene, are SGDLS and YYNGEE. The cohort was made up of 666 healthy bone marrow donors. All cohort members were sampled while nominally healthy, although unrecorded immune exposures were likely present. The donor was CMV seronegative and belonged to the group of 320 or so seronegative cohort members. Every donor gave a peripheral blood sample, and the peripheral blood mononuclear cells from that sample were used for TCR beta sequencing. The Qiagen DNeasy Blood Extraction Kit was used to extract genomic DNA from the blood cell samples.

The record originates from a study of cytomegalovirus exposure and HLA in healthy donors (TCRdb year 2017). Background on the whole study: An earlier analysis of roughly 500 of the donors reported over 250 Gb of sequence data and roughly 120 million unique TCR beta sequences obtained from some 170 million T cells. Of the 350 to 450 genotyped donors, 65% to 90% were placed in the genetic ancestry cluster associated with self-reported Caucasian donors. The aim of the study was to test whether cataloging public T cell receptors could identify signatures of past pathogen exposure. Using immunosequencing, the study profiled T cell repertoires from 500 to 800 subjects and related those repertoires to cytomegalovirus serostatus. Rather than drawing on any new phenotypic data, the later analysis identified candidate immune exposures from TCR beta sequences and the way those sequences occurred across donors. A later genetic analysis used genome-wide SNP genotypes for about three fifths of the 666 donors, treating that subset as a discovery cohort. To decide whether each TCR beta V gene segment behaved as functional or pseudogenic, an earlier analysis of nearly 600 of the donors relied on high-throughput TCR beta sequencing. Both class I and class II loci were covered by HLA typing, at four-digit resolution. On average, 235,054 unique TCR beta nucleotide sequences were sequenced per donor among some 430 genotyped donors of the cohort, with around 19% of those sequences being non-productive. In addition to the first cohort of hundreds of subjects, a separate validation cohort of 120 different subjects was used. To predict cytomegalovirus infection status, the study combined high-throughput TCR immunosequencing, statistical association of individual TCRs with disease status, and machine learning. Several DR-DQ haplotypes were handled as single units for association and clustering because linkage in the cohort was strong. An early release covering 500 to 750 HLA-typed donors comprised 300 to 350 gigabases of sequencing data and roughly 85 million unique TCR sequences. Alongside the repertoire data, information on donor age, sex, ethnicity and CMV serostatus was compiled. Every discovery cohort repertoire had been produced on one sequencing platform. Typing coverage differed by locus: A, B, C, DRB1 and DQB1 were typed in about 620-640 donors, DQA1 in roughly 500, DPA1 in around 580, and DPB1 in roughly 470. To study patterns of TCR occurrence, a later analysis re-analyzed previously published TCR beta repertoires from just over 650 donors and added high-resolution HLA genotyping.

Library preparation employed the immunoSEQ multiplex PCR assay. The multiplex PCR relied on a mix of 60 forward primers for TCR Vbeta segments and 13 reverse primers for TCR Jbeta segments. Amplification of the CDR3 region of rearranged TCR beta genes was performed with a multiplex PCR assay on genomic DNA. On the Illumina HiSeq System, the amplified TCR beta libraries were sequenced as 87-base-pair reads. The original methods were these. Across the roughly 670 repertoires, a later analysis counted 78 million or so unique TCR beta chains, 9.5 million to 12 million of which were shared by at least two donors. Raw reads were error-corrected and collapsed into unique sequences by a nearest-neighbor algorithm in which closely related sequences were merged to remove PCR and sequencing errors. Alignment of CDR3 sequences to IMGT reference sequences was used to assign V, D and J gene segments. For a sequence to be retained, a match of at least six nucleotides to both a V gene segment and a J gene segment was required. Rearrangements were called productive when the CDR3 lacked stop codons and stayed in frame with V and J; all others were non-productive. CDR3 was defined by IMGT convention, running from the second conserved V-encoded cysteine to the conserved J-encoded phenylalanine. In an earlier analysis of around 600 of the donors, sequences lacking an unambiguous match to a single V gene segment were excluded. An earlier analysis of 550 to 650 of the donors classified V segments as functional when productive rearrangements were above 56.7% and as segregating when the standard deviation between donors was above 5%. A statistical classification framework was developed to diagnose cytomegalovirus status using the catalog of TCR beta chain sequences. A later analysis assigned V and J genes by comparing TCR nucleotide sequences with IMGT/GENE-DB human TR gene sequences. A later analysis assigned CDR3 sequences and most-parsimonious VDJ recombination scenarios with the TCRdist pipeline. In a later analysis, every TCR beta chain was defined by the combination of its CDR3 amino acid sequence and its V-gene family, and reads without a unique V-gene family were dropped. As a way to deal with suspected cross-contamination and a sequencing artifact, a later analysis dropped 640 or so nucleotide sequences that were highly shared and had low generation probability. A later analysis calculated a clonal expansion index for each public chain from normalized within-repertoire ranks of inferred template counts. In a later analysis, generation probabilities were computed using a VDJ recombination model fitted to out-of-frame rearrangements, and the results were checked against IGoR. In a later analysis, TCR-TCR, TCR-HLA and TCR-CMV co-occurrence was scored with hypergeometric tests, and a repertoire-size bias correction was applied to TCR pairs. In a later analysis, false discovery rates were estimated by permuting HLA or CMV assignments 20 times. In a later analysis, co-occurring TCRs were grouped using DBSCAN, with TCRdist sequence similarity added in when clustering inside HLA-allele-positive subsets. Co-occurrence clustering excluded repertoires with fewer than 30,000 or more than 120,000 public chains, plus five with anomalous nucleotide sharing. This immuneACCESS table, as held by TCRdb, lists in-frame sequences with V and J called but not all clones. Of the missing ones, under half trace to an unresolved V gene in checked studies; the others have no known cause. The D gene and trimming were derived from the DNA, and the V and J assignments and clone size from that table. The sample table records roughly 170,000 clones; 77% of these occur just once. The ten most abundant clones make up 1.6% of the sample.

General conclusions and limits of the study: In a later analysis, several top co-occurrence clusters were reported to appear linked to parvovirus B19, influenza, CMV and Epstein-Barr virus. A later genetic analysis associated a missense DCLRE1C variant with V-gene and J-gene trimming of TCR beta chains, and an independent cohort replicated the association. A cluster of highly shared sequence variants was judged likely to represent a technical artifact of the sequencing pipeline. Linkage disequilibrium might explain the correlated functional status among segregating V segments, but an unknown experimental factor could not be ruled out. Some IMGT-functional V segments, including TRBV6-2 and TRBV6-3, could not be told apart with the 87-base-pair reads, so those segments were excluded. When HLA alleles, especially DR and DQ, strongly co-occurred, TCR associations were difficult to assign to individual alleles. Presence/absence analyses assumed roughly uniform sequencing depth across donors, an assumption that may not hold. According to a later genetic analysis, donors in an Asian-associated ancestry cluster had fewer N-insertions in productive TCRs than the approximately 710-donor mean. A later analysis associated about 16,000 TCR beta sequences with specific HLA alleles at a false discovery rate of 0.05. The study gave a list of some 150 TCR beta chains associated with cytomegalovirus. Because some donors lacked HLA typing at each locus, the association tests relied only on the typed subset. It was suggested by the authors that the approach could potentially be generalized to other disease states and immunological phenotypes. According to a later analysis, most CMV-associated TCR beta chains appeared to be HLA-restricted, and the HLA associations seemed to be driven largely by CMV exposure. In a later analysis, TCR association rates were found to vary across HLA loci, with the most associated TCRs seen for DRB1 alleles and the fewest for HLA-C alleles. Compared with equally common non-associated chains, HLA-associated TCR beta chains in a later analysis were more clonally expanded and had lower generation probabilities. Broadly in line with IMGT annotations, most TCR beta V segments showed up in productive rearrangements about 90% or about 30% of the time in an earlier analysis of several hundred of the donors. Most TCR sequences were seen in very few donors, while some public TCRs were found in many individuals. Over 15 rarely observed V segments, including chromosome 9 orphons, were excluded from the earlier analysis of some 590 of the donors because counts were too low. A further reported finding was that TCR beta sequences accurately predicted the HLA-A and HLA-B alleles for most subjects in the first cohort. The only immune exposure information available for the cohort was CMV serostatus. In vitro tests confirmed that three of the cytomegalovirus-associated TCR beta chains recognize cytomegalovirus antigens. The cohort was sequenced for TCR beta chains only, and without alpha or paired-chain data the features that could be detected were limited. The classifier was reported to diagnose cytomegalovirus status with high specificity and sensitivity in both the original and validation cohorts.

The rearranged segments are TRBV9 and TRBJ2-7, with 8 bases in between that match TRBD1. The TCR originated in a woman in her 30s in good health and CMV-seronegative. The sample was PBMCs. The nucleotide sequence reads TGTGCCAGCAGCGCCGGACAGGGAAACTCCTACGAGCAGTACTTC. Translated, it reads CASSAGQGNSYEQYF.